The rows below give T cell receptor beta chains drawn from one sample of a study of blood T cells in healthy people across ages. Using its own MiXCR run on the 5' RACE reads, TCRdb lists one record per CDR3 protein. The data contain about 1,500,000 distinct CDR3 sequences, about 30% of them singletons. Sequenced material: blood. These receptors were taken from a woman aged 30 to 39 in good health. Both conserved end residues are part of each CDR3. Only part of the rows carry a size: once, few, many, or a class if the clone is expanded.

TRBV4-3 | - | CASSQDGTSGNEQFF
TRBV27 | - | CASRRERHSNNEQYF
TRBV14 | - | CASSQDLASYEQYF
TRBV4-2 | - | CASSQGSLAEGEQYF
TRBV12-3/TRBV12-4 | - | CASSLDRGSTNEKLFF
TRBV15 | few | CATSRGVAEGTDTQYF
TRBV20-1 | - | CSARYITRHSNQPQHF
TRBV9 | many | CASSVRGRGETQYF
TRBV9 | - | CASSVITTDTQYF
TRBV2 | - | CASSEKGDRYQPQHF
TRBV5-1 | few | CASSLASGQGISPLHF
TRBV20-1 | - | CSARYGGYGYTF
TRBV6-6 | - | CASSYSGGGAYNEQFF
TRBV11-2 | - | CASSRPTGYEQYF
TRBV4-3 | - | CASSQDLYGNTEAFF
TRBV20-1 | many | CSASTQGVEQFF
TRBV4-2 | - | CASSQDASGFEDTQYF